Below, 30 T cell receptor beta chains from the same sample are listed, as sequenced in a study of CD8 T cells in ankylosing spondylitis. Each CDR3 protein is one row after TCRdb ran MiXCR on the 5' RACE reads. The profile shows roughly 150,000 distinct CDR3 sequences, roughly 10% of them singletons. Material: blood, either unsorted or a sorted T cell fraction (not recorded which). Receptors originate from a female donor with ankylosing spondylitis or in good health (not recorded which).

This chain connects TRBV2 to TRBJ2-5; 7 nucleotides line up with TRBD1. CDR1 and CDR2 from the germline V gene are SNHLY and FYNNEI. V dropped 10 bases and J dropped 5; count of bases not matched to a gene: 13. This CDR3 comprises 14 residues. CDR3 region: CATLVQGLRETQYF. The CDR3 nucleotides read TGTGCCACTCTTGTACAGGGGTTGCGGGAGACCCAGTACTTC.

This clonotype was seen a few times. The chain has TRBV6-5 and TRBJ2-2, with D tentatively TRBD1 (5 bases). The V gene's germline CDR1 is MNHEY and CDR2 SVGAGI. This CDR3 is 15 amino acids long. V dropped 4 bases and J dropped 0 bases, with 9 bases sitting between them. The CDR3 region has the DNA TGTGCCAGCAGTTGGGGCCCCGCGAACACCGGGGAGCTGTTTTTT. It yields the protein CASSWGPANTGELFF.

The sample holds a few counts of this clonotype. The rearrangement links TRBV4-3 to TRBJ2-1; D is ambiguous. V dropped 1 base and J dropped 5 bases, with 9 bases sitting between them. Per the germline V gene, CDR1 is LGHNA and CDR2 is YSLEER. The CDR3 runs to 14 residues. The CDR3 spells CASSQAGNDNEQFF. CDR3 DNA sequence: TGCGCCAGCAGCCAAGCCGGCAACGACAATGAGCAGTTCTTC.

The chain recombines TRBV4-3 with TRBJ2-2; TRBD2 aligns across 10 bases. The CDR3 spans 16 residues. Germline V gene lookup returns CDR1 LGHNA and CDR2 YSLEER. The ends lost 4 bases at V and 2 bases at J; junction bases unmatched: 4. CDR3 amino acids: CASSRGLAVNTGELFF. DNA of the CDR3: TGCGCCAGCAGCCGAGGACTAGCGGTAAACACCGGGGAGCTGTTTTTT.

This clonotype came up a few times. V usage is TRBV7-2 and J usage is TRBJ2-7; a weak D match, TRBD2 (5 bases). Trimming cost V 4 bases and J 2 bases, with 15 bases left between them. Per germline, CDR1 SGHTA and CDR2 FQGNSA. The CDR3 covers 15 residues. The CDR3 protein is CASSSDGGLPYEQYF. In DNA, the CDR3 is TGTGCCAGCAGCTCAGACGGCGGGCTCCCCTACGAGCAGTACTTC.

This chain links TRBV20-1 with TRBJ1-6; D unresolved. CDR3 length: 14 residues. CDR1 DFQATT and CDR2 SNEGSKA come from the germline V gene (reference sequence). V lost 0 bases to trimming and J lost 4 bases, with 7 bases between them. The CDR3 nucleotides are TGCAGTGCTAGAGATCCCGGATATAATTCACCCCTCCACTTT. Translation gives CSARDPGYNSPLHF.

The table lists this clonotype with a few counts. V usage is TRBV6-2 or TRBV6-3 and J usage is TRBJ2-7; D is unclear. Trimming took 2 bases from V and 3 from J, leaving 11 bases between them. Germline CDR1 MNHEY, CDR2 SVGEGT. The CDR3 runs 14 residues. CDR3 loop: CASSYSLPDYEQYF. The CDR3 DNA is TGTGCCAGCAGTTACAGCCTACCGGACTACGAGCAGTACTTC.

This clonotype appeared once. The chain carries TRBV9 and TRBJ2-5; D might be TRBD1 (7 bases). The CDR3 extends over 14 amino acids. Trimming took off 3 bases at V and 4 bases at J, with 13 bases between the two ends. Germline values: CDR1 SGDLS, CDR2 YYNGEE. The CDR3: CASSAGGTAETQYF. CDR3 coding DNA: TGTGCCAGCAGCGCAGGGGGGACAGCAGAGACCCAGTACTTC.

This clonotype was detected many times. This chain links TRBV14 with TRBJ1-2; no definite D call. CDR1 and CDR2 (germline): SGHDN, FVKESK. This CDR3 comprises 14 residues. The V and J ends lost 0 bases and 8 bases respectively, with 13 bases between them. The DNA for the CDR3 is TGTGCCAGCAGCCAAGATACGGGTGCGCGAGGCTACACCTTC. Protein: CASSQDTGARGYTF.

The V call is TRBV10-3, the J call TRBJ2-7; D is uncertain. The CDR3 runs to 13 residues. V dropped 2 bases and J dropped 1 base, with 6 bases sitting between them. The V gene's germline CDR1 is ENHRY and CDR2 SYGVKD. CDR3 DNA: TGTGCCATCAGTGAGGGGCCGTCCTACGAGCAGTACTTC. This codes for CAISEGPSYEQYF.

The sample holds many counts of this clonotype. This chain joins TRBV27 and TRBJ2-1; D is unresolved. Germline V lookup: CDR1 MNHEY, CDR2 SMNVEV (reference sequence). Trimming cost V 3 bases and J 5 bases, with 5 bases left between them. CDR3 size: 12 residues. The CDR3 loop reads CASSFENNEQFF. Written as DNA, the CDR3 is TGTGCCAGCAGTTTTGAGAACAATGAGCAGTTCTTC.

V gene TRBV7-9 combines with J gene TRBJ2-6; perhaps TRBD1 as D (6 bases). The CDR3 length is 14 residues. Trimming shortened V by 10 bases and J by 4 bases, and 14 bases separated the two germline ends. Germline-derived CDR1 and CDR2 are SEHNR and FQNEAQ (reference sequence). In DNA form, the CDR3 reads TGTGCCACCGCAACAGGGTGGGGGGCCAACGTCCTGACTTTC. This translates into CATATGWGANVLTF. The full variable domain, with the rest looked up from reference TRBV7-9 and TRBJ2-6, is DTGVSQNPRHKITKRGQNVTFRCDPISEHNRLYWYRQTLGQGPEFLTYFQNEAQLEKSRLLSDRFSAERPKGSFSTLEIQRTEQGDSAMYLCATATGWGANVLTFGAGSRLTVL.

In its sample, this clonotype was seen a few times. This rearrangement joins TRBV6-5 to TRBJ1-1; D is uncertain. This CDR3 comprises 14 residues. The germline gives CDR1 MNHEY, CDR2 SVGAGI. Trimming pared 2 bases from V and 3 bases from J, leaving 10 bases between. Here the CDR3 reads CASSYGQSHTEAFF. The CDR3 DNA follows: TGTGCCAGCAGTTACGGGCAATCCCACACTGAAGCTTTCTTT.

This clonotype showed up just a few times. The chain recombines TRBV20-1 with TRBJ2-7; 11 nucleotides agree with TRBD2. Trimming removed 3 bases from V and 2 bases from J; junction bases left unmatched: 0. Germline-derived CDR1 and CDR2 are DFQATT and SNEGSKA (reference sequence). The length of the CDR3 is 13 residues. The chain's CDR3 is CSARTSGTYEQYF. CDR3 in DNA: TGCAGTGCTAGGACTAGCGGGACCTACGAGCAGTACTTC.

The chain is built from TRBV7-2 and TRBJ2-3; D not certain. Trimming took off 1 base at V and 0 bases at J, with 8 bases between the two ends. The germline gives CDR1 SGHTA, CDR2 FQGNSA. CDR3 length: 15 amino acids. CDR3 sequence: CASSLGSPSTDTQYF. CDR3 bases: TGTGCCAGCAGCTTAGGTTCCCCTAGCACAGATACGCAGTATTTT.

This clonotype has only a few counts. The CDR3 region has the DNA TGTGCCAGCAGTTTAGGAGCGAGACCCTACAATGAGCAGTTCTTC. It codes for CASSLGARPYNEQFF. This chain connects TRBV27 to TRBJ2-1; no definite D call. Trimming left V 2 bases short and J 2 bases short, with 10 bases between. Germline V gene data show CDR1 as MNHEY and CDR2 as SMNVEV (reference sequence). This CDR3 comprises 15 residues.

The sample holds a few counts of this clonotype. V and J are TRBV6-2 or TRBV6-3 and TRBJ2-1; D call uncertain. The germline V gene has CDR1 MNHEY and CDR2 SVGEGT. V dropped 2 bases and J dropped 6 bases, with 17 bases sitting between them. The CDR3 runs 16 residues. In DNA form, the CDR3 reads TGTGCCAGCAGTTACGACTTCCGGGTTCTGAGCAATGAGCAGTTCTTC. This translates into CASSYDFRVLSNEQFF.

This clonotype came up a few times. The genes are TRBV9 and TRBJ2-1; D gene ambiguous. The CDR3 loop spans 12 amino acids. The ends were cut back, 2 bases at V and 10 bases at J, with 10 bases in the middle. Germline loops: CDR1 SGDLS, CDR2 YYNGEE. The CDR3 protein is CASSVGQGEQFF. Written as DNA, the CDR3 is TGTGCCAGCAGCGTTGGCCAAGGAGAGCAGTTCTTC.

This clonotype was recorded a few times. The genes are TRBV30 and TRBJ1-4; D gene uncertain. Trimming removed 1 base from V and 8 bases from J, with 11 bases in between. CDR3 length: 13 amino acids. Germline loops: CDR1 GTSNPN, CDR2 SVGIG (reference sequence). The CDR3 sequence: CAWSAPPGEKLFF. The CDR3 DNA sequence: TGTGCCTGGAGTGCCCCCCCCGGGGAAAAACTGTTTTTT.

The table lists this clonotype with many counts. An end of the junction differs from the germline gene, which may be a read error. This chain connects TRBV7-9 to TRBJ2-1, with 11 bases aligning to TRBD2. CDR3 size: 14 residues. Germline V lookup: CDR1 SEHNR, CDR2 FQNEAQ (reference sequence). CDR3 nucleotide sequence: TGTGCCAGCACCTTACTAGCGGGAGAGCATGAGCAGTTCTTC. Its protein product is CASTLLAGEHEQFF.

The chain employs TRBV28 and TRBJ2-4, with a tentative D call TRBD2 (5 bases). Germline V gene sequence: CDR1 MDHEN, CDR2 SYDVKM. With 0 bases removed from V and 5 bases from J, the gap between germline ends came to 11 bases. The CDR3 has 15 residues. The CDR3 reads CASSLWEAPQNIQYF. DNA of the CDR3: TGTGCCAGCAGTTTATGGGAGGCCCCCCAAAACATTCAGTACTTC.

This clonotype was seen only a few times. This chain links TRBV5-6 with TRBJ2-5; a possible D gene is TRBD2 (5 bases). Germline assignment: CDR1 SGHDT and CDR2 YYEEEE. V gave up 1 base and J gave up 3 bases, with 10 bases separating them. CDR3 length equals 14 residues. DNA for the CDR3: TGTGCCAGCAGCTTGTGGACTGTCAAAGAGACCCAGTACTTC. Its protein product is CASSLWTVKETQYF.

The CDR3 DNA is TGCGCCAGCAGCCAAGGGGACAGGGGTACCATGAACACTGAAGCTTTCTTT. It translates to CASSQGDRGTMNTEAFF. The V and J genes are TRBV4-3 and TRBJ1-1; 10 nucleotides match TRBD1. Germline CDR1 and CDR2: LGHNA and YSLEER. Trimming at V came to 1 base and at J to 0 bases, leaving 5 bases not matched to a gene. This CDR3 is 17 amino acids long.

Concerning this clonotype: A clone one base away is much larger, so this may be a read error. V and J are TRBV20-1 and TRBJ2-3; possibly TRBD2 for D (6 bases). The germline V and J ends were trimmed by 3 bases and 10 bases, with 14 bases remaining between them. The CDR3 sequence is 12 residues long. Germline V lookup: CDR1 DFQATT, CDR2 SNEGSKA (reference sequence). CDR3 nucleotides: TGCAGTGCTAGCGGACTATCGGATTCGCAGTATTTT. Translated, it gives CSASGLSDSQYF.

This chain uses TRBV4-1 with TRBJ2-1; weak D call: TRBD2 (5 bases). The V gene's germline CDR1 is MGHRA and CDR2 YSYEKL. CDR3 size: 14 residues. V lost 0 bases to trimming and J lost 8 bases, with 11 bases between them. This CDR3 reads CASSQDASWDEQFF. CDR3 nucleotides: TGCGCCAGCAGCCAAGACGCTAGCTGGGATGAGCAGTTCTTC.

This clonotype showed up many times. The V call is TRBV6-5, the J call TRBJ1-3; 9 bases are shared with TRBD1. The junction had 9 bases not matched to a gene; V was cut back by 3 bases and J by 9 bases. Germline V gene data show CDR1 as MNHEY and CDR2 as SVGAGI. The CDR3 has 15 amino acids. The CDR3 spells CASSYPGTGSSTIYF. For the CDR3, the DNA is TGTGCCAGCAGTTATCCCGGGACAGGGAGTAGCACCATATATTTT.

At least ten counts were recorded for this clonotype. V is TRBV6-5 and J is TRBJ1-1, with unresolved D. Germline-derived CDR1 and CDR2 are MNHEY and SVGAGI. V shed 2 bases and J shed 2 bases, with 15 bases lying between them. The length of the CDR3 is 16 residues. This CDR3 is CASSYLKEAGNTEAFF. CDR3 in DNA: TGTGCCAGCAGTTACCTAAAAGAAGCGGGAAACACTGAAGCTTTCTTT.

This chain uses TRBV7-9 with TRBJ1-1; no clear D gene. The CDR3 sequence is 12 residues long. Trimming pared 1 base from V and 4 bases from J, leaving 4 bases between. CDR1 SEHNR and CDR2 FQNEAQ come from the germline V gene (reference sequence). The CDR3 bases are TGTGCCAGCAGCTTAGTGAGCACTGAAGCTTTCTTT. It translates to CASSLVSTEAFF.

Ten or more counts support this clonotype. The chain couples TRBV29-1 to TRBJ2-1, with 7 bases identical to TRBD2. CDR3 length: 18 residues. J gave up 1 base and V 1 base, and 13 bases lay outside the gene matches. Per germline, CDR1 SQVTM and CDR2 ANQGSEA. The CDR3 is CSVEGIPGGGSSYNEQFF. The CDR3 coding sequence is TGCAGCGTTGAAGGTATACCGGGAGGCGGGTCGTCCTACAATGAGCAGTTCTTC.

This chain links TRBV19 with TRBJ2-7, with 11 bases matching TRBD2. CDR3 length: 14 residues. V lost 10 bases and J lost 2; bases outside the gene matches: 7. The germline gives CDR1 LNHDA, CDR2 SQIVND (reference sequence). The CDR3 nucleotides are TGTGCCACCCCCAGACTAGCGGGGACCTACGAGCAGTACTTC. It is translated as CATPRLAGTYEQYF.